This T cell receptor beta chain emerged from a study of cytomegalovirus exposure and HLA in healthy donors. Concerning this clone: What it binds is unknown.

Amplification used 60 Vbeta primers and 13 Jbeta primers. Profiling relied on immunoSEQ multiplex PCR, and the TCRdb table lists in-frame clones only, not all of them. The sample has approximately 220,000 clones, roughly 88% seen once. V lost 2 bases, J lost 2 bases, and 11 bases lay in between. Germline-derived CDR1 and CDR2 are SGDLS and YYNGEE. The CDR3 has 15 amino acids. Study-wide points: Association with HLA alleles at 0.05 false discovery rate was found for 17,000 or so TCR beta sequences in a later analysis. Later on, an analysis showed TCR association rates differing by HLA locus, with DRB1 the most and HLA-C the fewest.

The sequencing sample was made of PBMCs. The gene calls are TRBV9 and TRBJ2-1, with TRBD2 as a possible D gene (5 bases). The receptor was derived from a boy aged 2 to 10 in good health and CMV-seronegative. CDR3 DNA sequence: TGTGCCAGCAGCGTTGAGGGTGACGCCTACAATGAGCAGTTCTTC. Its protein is CASSVEGDAYNEQFF.